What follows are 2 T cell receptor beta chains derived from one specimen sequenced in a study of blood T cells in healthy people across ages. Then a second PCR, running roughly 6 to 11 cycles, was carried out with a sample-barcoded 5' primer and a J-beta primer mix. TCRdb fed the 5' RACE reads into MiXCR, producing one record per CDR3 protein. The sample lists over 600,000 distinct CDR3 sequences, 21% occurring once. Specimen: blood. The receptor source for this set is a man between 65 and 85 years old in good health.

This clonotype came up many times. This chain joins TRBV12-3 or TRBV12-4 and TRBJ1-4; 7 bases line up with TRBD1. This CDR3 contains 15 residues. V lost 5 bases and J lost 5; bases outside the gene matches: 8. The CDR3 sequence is CASSPTGDRNEKLFF. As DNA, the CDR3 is TGTGCCAGCAGTCCCACAGGGGATAGAAATGAAAAACTGTTTTTT.

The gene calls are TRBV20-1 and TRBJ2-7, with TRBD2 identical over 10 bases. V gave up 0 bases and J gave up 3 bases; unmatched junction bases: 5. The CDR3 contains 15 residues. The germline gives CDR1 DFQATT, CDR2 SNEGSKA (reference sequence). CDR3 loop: CSARDALAGNYEQYF. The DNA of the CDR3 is TGCAGTGCTAGAGACGCACTAGCGGGAAACTACGAGCAGTACTTC.